This entry lists 21 T cell receptor beta chains sequenced from one sample in a study of beta chain features in type 1 diabetes. Expressed TCRB transcripts got sequenced, as all isolated RNA was reverse transcribed. The method was immunoSEQ multiplex PCR; TCRdb's version includes in-frame clones alone and lacks a portion of them. Here the sample spans fewer than 350,000 clones, about 18% being singletons. The sequenced sample consisted of naive CD4+ T cells from blood. The receptor source for this set is a woman aged 18-29 years in good health.

This CDR3 reads CASSLSGKGDTEAFF. The DNA of the CDR3 is TGTGCCAGCAGTTTATCTGGAAAGGGGGACACTGAAGCTTTCTTT. The rearrangement links TRBV27 to TRBJ1-1; weak D call: TRBD1 (6 bases). Germline V gene data show CDR1 as MNHEY and CDR2 as SMNVEV (reference sequence). The CDR3 covers 15 residues. Trimming took 0 bases from V and 3 from J, leaving 11 bases between them.

V usage is TRBV29-1 and J usage is TRBJ2-1, with 16 bases fitting TRBD2. The J segment lost 9 bases and the V segment lost 0 bases, leaving 5 bases of the junction unmatched. The CDR3 contains 16 residues. The V gene's germline CDR1 is SQVTM and CDR2 ANQGSEA. CDR3: CSVEDWGLAGGVEQFF. DNA of the CDR3: TGCAGCGTTGAAGATTGGGGACTAGCGGGAGGGGTTGAGCAGTTCTTC.

This clone was seen a handful of times. The chain combines TRBV5-1 with TRBJ2-5; 9 positions match TRBD2. CDR3 length: 17 residues. Looked up from germline, CDR1 is SGHRS and CDR2 is YFSETQ. With 3 bases clipped from V and 2 bases from J, the junction kept 11 bases outside the gene matches. DNA for the CDR3: TGCGCCAGCAGCTGGGGGTCGCTAGCGGGACCTCAAGAGACCCAGTACTTC. Translated: CASSWGSLAGPQETQYF.

This clone was seen a handful of times. This chain connects TRBV19 to TRBJ1-2; D is unclear. Trimming cost V 8 bases and J 6 bases, with 19 bases left between them. This CDR3 spans 14 amino acids. CDR1 is LNHDA and CDR2 is SQIVND in the germline V gene (reference sequence). The CDR3, as DNA: TGTGCCAGTCTCACCCCGGGTCCAAACAATGGCTACACCTTC. Translation gives CASLTPGPNNGYTF.

The sample holds a few counts of this clone. The chain combines TRBV4-1 with TRBJ2-3, with a tentative D call TRBD2 (7 bases). The germline V gene encodes CDR1 MGHRA and CDR2 YSYEKL. The CDR3 has 13 residues. V was shortened by 3 bases and J by 6 bases, with 10 bases between the two germline ends. The CDR3 sequence is CASSQAGADTQYF. The CDR3 DNA follows: TGCGCCAGCAGCCAGGCGGGGGCGGATACGCAGTATTTT.

The chain recombines TRBV5-5 with TRBJ2-5, with TRBD2 matching 7 bases. Germline trimming cut 2 bases from V and 4 bases from J; bases unmatched to any gene: 2. There are 13 residues in the CDR3. Germline V gives CDR1 SGHKS, CDR2 YYEKEE (reference sequence). The CDR3 sequence: CASSFGGGETQYF. The CDR3 DNA follows: TGTGCCAGCAGCTTTGGGGGGGGAGAGACCCAGTACTTC.

Details on this clone: Different DNA sequences within this sample yield the same CDR3. The chain employs TRBV29-1 and TRBJ2-5; 10 bases are shared with TRBD1. Germline assignment: CDR1 SQVTM and CDR2 ANQGSEA. The CDR3 consists of 12 residues. V was clipped by 7 bases and J by 2 bases; unmatched bases: 1. The DNA of the CDR3 is TGCAGCGGGGACAGGGGACAAGAGACCCAGTACTTC. Its protein product is CSGDRGQETQYF.

There are a few counts of this clone. The V gene is TRBV29-1, the J gene TRBJ2-5; D might be TRBD2 (6 bases). From germline, CDR1 is SQVTM and CDR2 ANQGSEA. The V and J ends lost 7 bases and 1 base respectively, with 13 bases between them. This CDR3 contains 13 residues. The CDR3 here is CSADGSGQETQYF. CDR3 in DNA: TGCAGCGCCGACGGTAGCGGCCAAGAGACCCAGTACTTC.

This clone turned up a few times. This rearrangement joins TRBV29-1 to TRBJ2-3; 8 bases are a match to TRBD2. Trimming took 4 bases from V and 0 from J; bases not matched to a gene: 9. CDR3 length: 16 amino acids. Germline assignment: CDR1 SQVTM and CDR2 ANQGSEA. The CDR3 region is CSVGSGGKTSTDTQYF. Here the CDR3 DNA reads TGCAGCGTTGGAAGCGGGGGCAAGACTAGCACAGATACGCAGTATTTT.

The chain carries TRBV29-1 and TRBJ1-2; 12 bases match TRBD1. V lost 6 bases to trimming and J lost 0 bases; unmatched junction nucleotides: 5. This CDR3 has 15 residues. CDR1 SQVTM and CDR2 ANQGSEA come from the germline V gene. CDR3 amino acids: CSVVGTGGSNYGYTF. DNA for the CDR3: TGCAGCGTAGTCGGGACAGGGGGCTCTAACTATGGCTACACCTTC. The full variable domain, rest sourced from reference TRBV29-1 and TRBJ1-2, is SAVISQKPSRDICQRGTSLTIQCQVDSQVTMMFWYRQQPGQSLTLIATANQGSEATYESGFVIDKFPISRPNLTFSTLTVSNMSPEDSSIYLCSVVGTGGSNYGYTFGSGTRLTVV.

The chain has TRBV7-2 and TRBJ1-3, with 8 bases matching TRBD1. The CDR3 sequence is 13 residues long. Losses at the gene ends were 5 bases for V and 9 bases for J; bases not matched to a gene: 6. Germline assignment: CDR1 SGHTA and CDR2 FQGNSA. CDR3 sequence reads: CASSPRQGSTIYF. DNA of the CDR3: TGTGCCAGCAGCCCTCGACAGGGGAGCACCATATATTTT.

There are a few counts of this clone. V gene TRBV7-3 combines with J gene TRBJ1-5; 9 bases match TRBD1. This CDR3 contains 13 residues. The V segment lost 8 bases and the J segment 6 bases; nucleotides outside the gene matches: 5. The germline gives CDR1 SGHTA, CDR2 FQGTGA. The chain's CDR3 is CASATGGGQPQHF. CDR3 sequence (DNA): TGTGCCAGCGCAACAGGGGGCGGTCAGCCCCAGCATTTT.

V is TRBV6-5 and J is TRBJ1-1; TRBD1 matches 12 bases. The CDR3 sequence is 16 residues long. Germline lookup yields CDR1 MNHEY and CDR2 SVGAGI. The ends lost 4 bases at V and 5 bases at J; junction bases unmatched: 8. The CDR3, as DNA: TGTGCCAGCAGTTCCTCCGGGACAGGGGGCTGGACTGAAGCTTTCTTT. Encoded protein: CASSSSGTGGWTEAFF.

The CDR3: CASSLQGSGYSEAFF. For the CDR3, the DNA is TGTGCCAGCAGTTTACAGGGGTCAGGATATTCTGAAGCTTTCTTT. This chain connects TRBV27 to TRBJ1-1, with D perhaps TRBD1 (6 bases). The ends were cut back, 2 bases at V and 6 bases at J, with 16 bases in the middle. The CDR3 is 15 residues long. CDR1 and CDR2 (germline): MNHEY, SMNVEV (reference sequence).

The chain recombines TRBV5-1 with TRBJ2-1; TRBD2 matches at 8 bases. Per germline, CDR1 SGHRS and CDR2 YFSETQ. The CDR3 extends over 15 amino acids. J lost 8 bases, V lost 4 bases, and 11 bases had no gene match. The CDR3 DNA sequence: TGCGCCAGCAGCCCCCCAAGCGGGAGCGGGGATGAGCAGTTCTTC. This codes for CASSPPSGSGDEQFF.

This clone was counted a few times. The rearrangement links TRBV30 to TRBJ1-2; TRBD1 agrees at 7 bases. This CDR3 has 13 amino acids. Trimming took 4 bases from V and 4 from J; bases not matched to a gene: 6. CDR1 is GTSNPN and CDR2 is SVGIG in the germline V gene (reference sequence). The CDR3 DNA reads TGTGCCTGGACACCGGGACAGATCTATGGCTACACCTTC. The encoded protein is CAWTPGQIYGYTF.

CDR3 sequence reads: CASSPGTGVTYEQYF. In DNA, the CDR3 is TGTGCCAGCTCACCAGGGACAGGCGTCACCTACGAGCAGTACTTC. This chain connects TRBV18 to TRBJ2-7, with TRBD1 matching over 8 bases. The ends lost 2 bases at V and 2 bases at J; junction bases unmatched: 5. CDR1 KGHSH and CDR2 LQKENI come from the germline V gene. The CDR3 length is 15 residues. The variable domain in full, completed from reference TRBV18 and TRBJ2-7, reads NAGVMQNPRHLVRRRGQEARLRCSPMKGHSHVYWYRQLPEEGLKFMVYLQKENIIDESGMPKERFSAEFPKEGPSILRIQQVVRGDSAAYFCASSPGTGVTYEQYFGPGTRLTVT.

V is TRBV30 and J is TRBJ2-2; TRBD1 aligns across 7 bases. The CDR3 covers 13 residues. The J segment lost 10 bases and the V segment lost 0 bases, leaving 5 bases of the junction unmatched. Looked up from germline, CDR1 is GTSNPN and CDR2 is SVGIG (reference sequence). CDR3 protein: CAWSVQGQVELFF. The CDR3 nucleotides are TGTGCCTGGAGTGTACAGGGGCAAGTGGAGCTGTTTTTT.

The J gene is TRBJ2-7, the V gene TRBV7-2; D perhaps matches TRBD2 (5 bases). Germline V CDR1 and CDR2: SGHTA, FQGNSA. The V gene lost 5 bases and the J gene lost 5 bases, with 16 bases spanning the gap. The CDR3 is 14 residues long. The CDR3 DNA is TGTGCCAGCAGCCCACCCCCGGGCGGGCACGAGCAGTACTTC. It encodes CASSPPPGGHEQYF.

This clone was observed a few times. The sample contains more than one DNA sequence encoding this CDR3. The rearrangement uses TRBV25-1 and TRBJ2-3; D might be TRBD2 (7 bases). V was cut by 4 bases and J by 3 bases, with 11 bases left in between. Germline lookup yields CDR1 MGHDK and CDR2 SYGVNS. The CDR3 is 14 residues long. CDR3 nucleotide sequence: TGTGCCAGCAGTGCGGGGGGCGGTACAGATACGCAGTATTTT. It encodes CASSAGGGTDTQYF.

The V gene is TRBV7-9, the J gene TRBJ2-5, with 7 bases matching TRBD1. Germline V lookup: CDR1 SEHNR, CDR2 FQNEAQ (reference sequence). The CDR3 is 14 residues long. V was pared by 5 bases and J by 3 bases, with 6 bases of the junction left unmatched. As DNA, the CDR3 is TGTGCCAGCAGCGCAGGGACAGTTAAAGAGACCCAGTACTTC. This codes for CASSAGTVKETQYF.